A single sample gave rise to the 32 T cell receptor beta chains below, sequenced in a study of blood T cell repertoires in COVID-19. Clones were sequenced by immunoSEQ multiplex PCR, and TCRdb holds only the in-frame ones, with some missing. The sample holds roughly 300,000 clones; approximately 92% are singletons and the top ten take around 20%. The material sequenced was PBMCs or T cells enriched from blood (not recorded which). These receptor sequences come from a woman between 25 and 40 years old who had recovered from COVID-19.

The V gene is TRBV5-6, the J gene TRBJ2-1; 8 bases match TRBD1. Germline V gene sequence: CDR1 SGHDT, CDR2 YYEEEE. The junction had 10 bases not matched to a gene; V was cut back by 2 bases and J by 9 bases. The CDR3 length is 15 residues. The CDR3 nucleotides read TGTGCCAGCAGCTTACCCGGGACAGGCTGGAGTGAGCAGTTCTTC. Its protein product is CASSLPGTGWSEQFF.

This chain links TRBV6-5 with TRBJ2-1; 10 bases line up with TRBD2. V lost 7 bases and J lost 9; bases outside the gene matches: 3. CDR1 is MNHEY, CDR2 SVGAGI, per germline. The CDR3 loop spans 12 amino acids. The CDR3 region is CASTSGSGEQFF. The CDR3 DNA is TGTGCCAGCACTAGCGGGAGCGGTGAGCAGTTCTTC.

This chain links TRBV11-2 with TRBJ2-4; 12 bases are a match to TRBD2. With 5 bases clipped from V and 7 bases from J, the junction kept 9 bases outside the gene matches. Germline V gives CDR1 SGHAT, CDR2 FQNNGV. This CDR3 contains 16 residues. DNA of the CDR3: TGTGCCAGCAGCCTCTTGGCGACTAGCGGGGGTAACATTCAGTACTTC. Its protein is CASSLLATSGGNIQYF.

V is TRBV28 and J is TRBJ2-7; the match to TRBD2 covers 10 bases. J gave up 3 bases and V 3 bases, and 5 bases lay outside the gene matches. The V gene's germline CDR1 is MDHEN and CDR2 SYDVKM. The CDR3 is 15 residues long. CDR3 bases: TGTGCCAGCAGTTTGTCTAGCGGGGGTGTCTACGAGCAGTACTTC. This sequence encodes CASSLSSGGVYEQYF.

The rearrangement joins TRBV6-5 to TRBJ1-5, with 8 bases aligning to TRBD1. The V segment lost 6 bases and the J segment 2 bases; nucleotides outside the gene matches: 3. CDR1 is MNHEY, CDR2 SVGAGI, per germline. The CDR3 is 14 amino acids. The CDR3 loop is CASRPGQGNQPQHF. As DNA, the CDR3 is TGTGCCAGCAGACCGGGACAGGGCAATCAGCCCCAGCATTTT.

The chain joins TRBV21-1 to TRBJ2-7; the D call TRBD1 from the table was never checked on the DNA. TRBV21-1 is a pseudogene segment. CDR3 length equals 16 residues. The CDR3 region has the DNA TGTGCCAGCAGCAAAGTCGCGGACAATCCCTCCTACGAGCAGTACTTC. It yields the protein CASSKVADNPSYEQYF.

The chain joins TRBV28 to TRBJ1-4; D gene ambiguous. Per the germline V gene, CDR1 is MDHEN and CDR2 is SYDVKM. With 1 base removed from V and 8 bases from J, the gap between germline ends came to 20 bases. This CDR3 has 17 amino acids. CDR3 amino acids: CASSLSVRQRPPEKLFF. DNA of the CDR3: TGTGCCAGCAGTTTATCGGTCCGGCAGCGGCCCCCCGAAAAACTGTTTTTT.

This chain's CDR3 is CASSFSYEQYF. As DNA, the CDR3 is TGTGCCAGCAGTTTTTCGTACGAGCAGTACTTC. The chain has TRBV27 and TRBJ2-7; D unresolved. The CDR3 is made up of 11 amino acids. Germline-derived CDR1 and CDR2 are MNHEY and SMNVEV (reference sequence). The V end was cut by 3 bases, the J end by 4 bases, with 4 bases between.

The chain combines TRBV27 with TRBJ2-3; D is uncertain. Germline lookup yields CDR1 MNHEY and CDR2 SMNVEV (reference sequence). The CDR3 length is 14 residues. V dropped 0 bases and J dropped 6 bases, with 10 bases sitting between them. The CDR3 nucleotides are TGTGCCAGCAGTTTATCGATAAGCTGGGATACGCAGTATTTT. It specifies CASSLSISWDTQYF.

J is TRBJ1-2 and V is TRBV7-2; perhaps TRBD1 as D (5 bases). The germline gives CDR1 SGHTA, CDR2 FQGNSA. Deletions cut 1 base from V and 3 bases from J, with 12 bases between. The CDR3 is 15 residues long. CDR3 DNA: TGTGCCAGCAGCTTAGTCCTAACAGGTGACTATGGCTACACCTTC. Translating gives CASSLVLTGDYGYTF.

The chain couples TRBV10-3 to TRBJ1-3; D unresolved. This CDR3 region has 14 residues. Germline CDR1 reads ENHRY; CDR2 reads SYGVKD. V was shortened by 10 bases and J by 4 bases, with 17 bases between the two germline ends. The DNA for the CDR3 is TGTGCCACCCTACCGGAGAGCCCGGGAAACACCATATATTTT. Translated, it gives CATLPESPGNTIYF.

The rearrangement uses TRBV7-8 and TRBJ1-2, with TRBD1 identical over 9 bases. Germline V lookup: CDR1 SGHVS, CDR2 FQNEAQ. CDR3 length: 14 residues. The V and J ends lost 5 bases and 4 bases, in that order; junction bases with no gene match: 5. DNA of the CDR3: TGTGCCAGCAGCCCAGGGACAGGGCCCTATGGCTACACCTTC. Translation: CASSPGTGPYGYTF. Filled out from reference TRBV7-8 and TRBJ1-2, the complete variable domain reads GAGVSQSPRYKVAKRGQDVALRCDPISGHVSLFWYQQALGQGPEFLTYFQNEAQLDKSGLPSDRFFAERPEGSVSTLKIQRTQQEDSAVYLCASSPGTGPYGYTFGSGTRLTVV.

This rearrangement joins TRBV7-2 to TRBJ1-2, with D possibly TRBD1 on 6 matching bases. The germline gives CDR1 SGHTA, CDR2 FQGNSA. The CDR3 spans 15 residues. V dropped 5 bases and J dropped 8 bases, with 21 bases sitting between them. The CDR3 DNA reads TGTGCCAGCAGCCCCGATGGGGGGGCCATGCTAGGCTACACCTTC. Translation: CASSPDGGAMLGYTF.

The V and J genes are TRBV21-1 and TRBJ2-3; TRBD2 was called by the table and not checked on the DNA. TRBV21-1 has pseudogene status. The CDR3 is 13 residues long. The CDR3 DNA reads TGTGCCAGGGGAGGGTGGGACACAGATACGCAGTATTTT. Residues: CARGGWDTDTQYF.

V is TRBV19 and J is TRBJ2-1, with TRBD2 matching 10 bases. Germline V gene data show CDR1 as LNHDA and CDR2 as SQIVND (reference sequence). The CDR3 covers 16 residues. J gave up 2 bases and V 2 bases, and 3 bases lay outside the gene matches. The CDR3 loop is CASSIWTSGAYNEQFF. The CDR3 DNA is TGTGCCAGTAGTATATGGACTAGCGGAGCCTACAATGAGCAGTTCTTC.

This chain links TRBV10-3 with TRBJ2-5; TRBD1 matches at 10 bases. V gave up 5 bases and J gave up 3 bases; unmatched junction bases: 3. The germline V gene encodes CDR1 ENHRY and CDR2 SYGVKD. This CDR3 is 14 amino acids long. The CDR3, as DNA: TGTGCCATCAGTCCCGGGACAGGGGAAGAGACCCAGTACTTC. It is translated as CAISPGTGEETQYF.

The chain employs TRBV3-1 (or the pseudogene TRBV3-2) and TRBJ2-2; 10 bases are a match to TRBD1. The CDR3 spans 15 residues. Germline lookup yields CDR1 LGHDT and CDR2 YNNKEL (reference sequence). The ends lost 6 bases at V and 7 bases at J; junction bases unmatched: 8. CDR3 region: CASSRQGAQGGELFF. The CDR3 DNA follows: TGTGCCAGCAGTAGACAGGGGGCGCAGGGCGGGGAGCTGTTTTTT.

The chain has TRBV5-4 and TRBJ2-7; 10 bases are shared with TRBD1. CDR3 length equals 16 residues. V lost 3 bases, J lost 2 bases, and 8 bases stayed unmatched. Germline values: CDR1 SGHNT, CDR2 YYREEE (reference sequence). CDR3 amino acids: CASSYITGTGAYEQYF. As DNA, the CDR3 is TGTGCCAGCAGCTATATTACCGGGACAGGGGCCTACGAGCAGTACTTC.

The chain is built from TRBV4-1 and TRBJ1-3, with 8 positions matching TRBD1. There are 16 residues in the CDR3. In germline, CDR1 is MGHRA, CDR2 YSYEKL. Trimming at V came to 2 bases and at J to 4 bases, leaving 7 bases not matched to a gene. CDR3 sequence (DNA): TGCGCCAGCAGCCAACCAGGACAGGGACAAGGAAACACCATATATTTT. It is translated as CASSQPGQGQGNTIYF.

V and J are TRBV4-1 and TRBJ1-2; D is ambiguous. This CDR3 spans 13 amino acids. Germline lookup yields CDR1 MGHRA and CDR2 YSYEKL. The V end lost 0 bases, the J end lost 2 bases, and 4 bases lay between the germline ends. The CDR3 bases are TGCGCCAGCAGCCAAGACGGGAACTATGGCTACACCTTC. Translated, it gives CASSQDGNYGYTF.

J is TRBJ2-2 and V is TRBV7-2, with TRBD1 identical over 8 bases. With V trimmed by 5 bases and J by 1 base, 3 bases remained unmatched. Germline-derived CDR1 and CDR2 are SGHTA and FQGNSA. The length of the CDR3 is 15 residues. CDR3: CASSRDRLNTGELFF. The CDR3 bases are TGTGCCAGCAGCCGGGACAGGTTGAACACCGGGGAGCTGTTTTTT.

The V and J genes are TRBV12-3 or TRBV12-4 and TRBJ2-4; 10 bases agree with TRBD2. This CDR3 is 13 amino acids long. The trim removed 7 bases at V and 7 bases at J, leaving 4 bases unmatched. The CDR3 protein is CASTMTSGNIQYF. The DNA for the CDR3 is TGTGCCAGCACCATGACTAGCGGGAACATTCAGTACTTC.

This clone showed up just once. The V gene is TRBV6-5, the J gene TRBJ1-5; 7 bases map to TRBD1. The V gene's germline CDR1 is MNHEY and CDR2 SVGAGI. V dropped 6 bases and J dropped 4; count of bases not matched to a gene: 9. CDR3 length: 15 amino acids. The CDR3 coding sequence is TGTGCCAGCAGAGACCTCGGGACAGCTAATCAGCCCCAGCATTTT. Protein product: CASRDLGTANQPQHF.

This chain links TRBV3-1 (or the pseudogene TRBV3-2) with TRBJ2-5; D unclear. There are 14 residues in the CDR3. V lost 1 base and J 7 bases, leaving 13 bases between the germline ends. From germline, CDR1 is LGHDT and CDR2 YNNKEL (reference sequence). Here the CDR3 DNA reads TGTGCCAGCAGCCAAGGCGAAGGCTGGGCGACCCAGTACTTC. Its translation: CASSQGEGWATQYF.

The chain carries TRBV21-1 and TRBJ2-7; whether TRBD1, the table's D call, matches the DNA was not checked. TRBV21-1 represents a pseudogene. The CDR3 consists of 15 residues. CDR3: CASSKVSRGLYEQYF. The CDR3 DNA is TGTGCCAGCAGCAAAGTCTCCAGGGGGCTATACGAGCAGTACTTC.

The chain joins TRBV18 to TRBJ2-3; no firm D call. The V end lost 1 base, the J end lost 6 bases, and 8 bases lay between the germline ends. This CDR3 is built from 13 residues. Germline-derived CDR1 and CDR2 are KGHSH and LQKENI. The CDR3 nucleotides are TGTGCCAGCTCACCACAATCCCTTGATACGCAGTATTTT. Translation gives CASSPQSLDTQYF.

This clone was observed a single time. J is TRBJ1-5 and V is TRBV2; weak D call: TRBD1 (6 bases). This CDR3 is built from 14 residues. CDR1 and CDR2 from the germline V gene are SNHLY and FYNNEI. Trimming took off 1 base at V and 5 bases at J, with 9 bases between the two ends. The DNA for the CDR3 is TGTGCCAGCAGTGAAGGTCAGGGGCATCAGCCCCAGCATTTT. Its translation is CASSEGQGHQPQHF.

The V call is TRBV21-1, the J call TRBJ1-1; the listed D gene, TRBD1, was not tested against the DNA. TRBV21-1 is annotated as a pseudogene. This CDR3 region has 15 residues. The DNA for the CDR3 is TGTGCCAGCCCAATAGACAGTTACATGAACACTGAAGCTTTCTTT. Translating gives CASPIDSYMNTEAFF.

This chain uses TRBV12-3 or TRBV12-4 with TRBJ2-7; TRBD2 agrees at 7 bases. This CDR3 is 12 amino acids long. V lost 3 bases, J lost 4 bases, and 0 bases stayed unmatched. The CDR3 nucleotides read TGTGCCAGCAGTTTCGGGGGGTACGAGCAGTACTTC. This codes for CASSFGGYEQYF.

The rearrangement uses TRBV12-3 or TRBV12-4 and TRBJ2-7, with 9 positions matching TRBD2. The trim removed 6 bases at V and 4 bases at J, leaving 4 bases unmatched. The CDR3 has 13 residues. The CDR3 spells CASSPLAGYEQYF. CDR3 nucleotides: TGTGCCAGCAGCCCACTAGCGGGTTACGAGCAGTACTTC.

CDR3 bases: TGTGCCAGCAGCGTAGGAGGGCCCTACAATGAGCAGTTCTTC. Its protein is CASSVGGPYNEQFF. This sequence joins TRBV7-2 and TRBJ2-1; weak D call: TRBD2 (6 bases). Germline values: CDR1 SGHTA, CDR2 FQGNSA. Trimming removed 5 bases at V and 2 bases at J, with 10 bases between. CDR3 length: 14 residues.

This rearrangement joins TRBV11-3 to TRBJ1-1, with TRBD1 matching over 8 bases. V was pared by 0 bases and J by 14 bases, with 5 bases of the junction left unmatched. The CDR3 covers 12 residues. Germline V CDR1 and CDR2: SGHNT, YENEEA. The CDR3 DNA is TGTGCCAGCAGCTTAGACTCTCAGGGGGCGTTCTTT. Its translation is CASSLDSQGAFF.